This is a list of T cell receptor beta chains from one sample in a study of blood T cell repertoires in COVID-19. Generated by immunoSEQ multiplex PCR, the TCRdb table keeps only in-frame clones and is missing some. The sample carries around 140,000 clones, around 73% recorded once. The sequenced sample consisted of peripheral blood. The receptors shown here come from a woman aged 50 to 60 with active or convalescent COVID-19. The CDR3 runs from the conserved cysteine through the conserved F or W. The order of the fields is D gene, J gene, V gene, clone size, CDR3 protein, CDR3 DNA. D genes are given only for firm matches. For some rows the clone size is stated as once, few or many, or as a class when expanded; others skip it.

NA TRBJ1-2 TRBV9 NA CASTQSGGQGGYTF TGTGCCAGCACCCAAAGCGGGGGCCAGGGTGGCTACACCTTC
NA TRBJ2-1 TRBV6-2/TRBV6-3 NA CASSYTMEQFF TGTGCCAGCAGTTATACAATGGAGCAGTTCTTC
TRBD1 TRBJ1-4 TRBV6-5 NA CASRPLQGAVEKLFF TGTGCCAGCAGACCTCTACAGGGGGCTGTAGAAAAACTGTTTTTT
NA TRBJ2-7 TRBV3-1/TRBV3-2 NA CASSQEGRYQYF TGTGCCAGCAGCCAAGAAGGGAGGTACCAGTACTTC
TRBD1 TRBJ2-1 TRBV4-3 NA CASSRETGSSYNEQFF TGCGCCAGCAGCCGAGAGACAGGGAGCTCCTACAATGAGCAGTTCTTC
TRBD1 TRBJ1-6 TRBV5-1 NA CASSFDRGSSPLHF TGCGCCAGCAGCTTCGACAGGGGGAGTTCACCCCTCCACTTT
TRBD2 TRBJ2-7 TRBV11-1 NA CASSSSSGASLEQYF TGTGCCAGCAGCTCCTCTAGCGGGGCCTCCTTGGAGCAGTACTTC
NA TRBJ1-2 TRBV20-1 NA CSASPRGRGYGYTF TGCAGTGCTAGTCCCAGGGGCCGGGGCTATGGCTACACCTTC
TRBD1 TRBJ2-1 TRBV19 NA CASSISGGNEQFF TGTGCCAGTAGTATATCAGGGGGCAATGAGCAGTTCTTC
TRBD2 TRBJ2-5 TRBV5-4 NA CASSLRREGETQYF TGTGCCAGCAGCTTGCGGCGGGAGGGTGAGACCCAGTACTTC
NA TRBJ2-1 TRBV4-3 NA CASSQDRLASNEQFF TGCGCCAGCAGCCAAGATCGGCTAGCCTCCAATGAGCAGTTCTTC
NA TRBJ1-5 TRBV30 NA CAWGGTSNQPQHF TGTGCCTGGGGGGGGACAAGCAATCAGCCCCAGCATTTT
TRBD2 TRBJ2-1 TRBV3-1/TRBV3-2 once CASSQEGSGSGSYNEQFF TGTGCCAGCAGCCAAGAAGGGAGCGGGAGTGGGTCCTACAATGAGCAGTTCTTC
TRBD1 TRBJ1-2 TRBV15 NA CATTQGANGYTF TGTGCCACCACACAGGGGGCGAATGGCTACACCTTC
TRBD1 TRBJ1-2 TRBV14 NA CASSQTDRNYGYTF TGTGCCAGCAGCCAAACGGACAGGAACTATGGCTACACCTTC
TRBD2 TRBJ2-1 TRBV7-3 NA CASSLIAGGNEQFF TGTGCCAGCAGCTTAATTGCGGGGGGGAATGAGCAGTTCTTC
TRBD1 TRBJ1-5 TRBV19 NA CASSLQGVMDQPQHF TGTGCCAGTAGCCTTCAGGGGGTTATGGATCAGCCCCAGCATTTT
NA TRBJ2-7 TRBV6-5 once CASRKRDGVYEQYF TGTGCCAGCAGAAAGCGAGACGGTGTATACGAGCAGTACTTC
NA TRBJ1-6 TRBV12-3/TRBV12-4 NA CASSSGGNSPLHF TGTGCCAGCAGTTCCGGGGGAAACTCACCCCTCCACTTT
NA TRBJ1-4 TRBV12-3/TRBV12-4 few CASSLVRGEKLFF TGTGCCAGCAGCCTCGTTAGGGGGGAAAAACTGTTTTTT
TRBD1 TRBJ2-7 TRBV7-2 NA CASSLGGQGLPSEQYF TGTGCCAGCAGCTTGGGGGGACAGGGCTTACCCAGCGAGCAGTACTTC
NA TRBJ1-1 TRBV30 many CAWSARVEAFF TGTGCCTGGAGCGCCAGGGTTGAAGCTTTCTTT
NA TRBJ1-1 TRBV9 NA CASSAIPPGQLTPRDTEAFF TGTGCCAGCAGTGCTATACCGCCGGGACAATTGACCCCCAGGGACACTGAAGCTTTCTTT
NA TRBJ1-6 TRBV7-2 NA CASSLGTTMNSPLHF TGTGCCAGCAGCTTGGGGACAACGATGAATTCACCCCTCCACTTT
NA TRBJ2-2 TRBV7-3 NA CASSLVANTGELFF TGTGCCAGCAGCTTGGTAGCGAACACCGGGGAGCTGTTTTTT
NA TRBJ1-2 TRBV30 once CAWTPEEGYGYTF TGTGCCTGGACCCCAGAGGAGGGCTATGGCTACACCTTC
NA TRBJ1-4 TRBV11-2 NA CASSLAGQIATNEKLFF TGTGCCAGCAGCTTAGCAGGCCAGATCGCAACTAATGAAAAACTGTTTTTT
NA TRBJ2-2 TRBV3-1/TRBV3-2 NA CASSQDQAGGELFF TGTGCCAGCAGCCAAGATCAAGCGGGCGGGGAGCTGTTTTTT
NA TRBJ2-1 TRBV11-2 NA CASSLERGGEQFF TGTGCCAGCAGCTTGGAAAGAGGGGGTGAGCAGTTCTTC
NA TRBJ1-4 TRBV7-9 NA CASSLIGGTGPNEKLFF TGTGCCAGCAGCTTGATTGGAGGGACGGGGCCTAATGAAAAACTGTTTTTT
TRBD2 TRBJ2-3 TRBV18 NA CASSRLESSGTSTDTQYF TGTGCCAGCTCACGGCTTGAAAGTAGCGGGACTAGCACAGATACGCAGTATTTT
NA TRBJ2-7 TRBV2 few CASRPGSMTYEQYF TGTGCCAGCCGTCCGGGATCAATGACCTACGAGCAGTACTTC
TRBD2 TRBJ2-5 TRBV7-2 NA CASSRNPGGGQETQYF TGTGCCAGCAGCCGCAATCCCGGGGGGGGCCAAGAGACCCAGTACTTC
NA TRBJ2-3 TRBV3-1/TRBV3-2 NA CASSQGPSAADTQYF TGTGCCAGCAGCCAGGGCCCGTCAGCAGCAGATACGCAGTATTTT
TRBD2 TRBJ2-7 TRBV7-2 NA CASSSGGPPYEQYF TGTGCCAGCAGCTCGGGAGGGCCACCCTACGAGCAGTACTTC
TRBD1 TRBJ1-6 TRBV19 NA CASSTLRGGAYNSPLHF TGTGCCAGTAGTACCCTACGAGGGGGCGCCTATAATTCACCCCTCCACTTT
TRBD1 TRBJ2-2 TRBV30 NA CAWARDRDTGELFF TGTGCCTGGGCTCGGGACAGGGACACCGGGGAGCTGTTTTTT
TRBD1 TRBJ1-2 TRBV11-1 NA CASSLGGDSHGYTF TGTGCCAGCAGCTTAGGTGGGGACAGTCATGGCTACACCTTC
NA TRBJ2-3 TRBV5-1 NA CASSPDTSSTDTQYF TGCGCCAGCTCCCCAGACACCTCTAGCACAGATACGCAGTATTTT
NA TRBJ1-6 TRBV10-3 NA CAIRAAGDSPLHF TGTGCCATCAGGGCGGCAGGGGATTCACCCCTCCACTTT
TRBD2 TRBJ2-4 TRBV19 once CASSPPGREVQYF TGTGCCAGTAGTCCCCCCGGACGGGAGGTTCAGTACTTC
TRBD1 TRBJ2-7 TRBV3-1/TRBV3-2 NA CASSPTGVNYEQYF TGTGCCAGCAGCCCGACAGGGGTGAACTACGAGCAGTACTTC